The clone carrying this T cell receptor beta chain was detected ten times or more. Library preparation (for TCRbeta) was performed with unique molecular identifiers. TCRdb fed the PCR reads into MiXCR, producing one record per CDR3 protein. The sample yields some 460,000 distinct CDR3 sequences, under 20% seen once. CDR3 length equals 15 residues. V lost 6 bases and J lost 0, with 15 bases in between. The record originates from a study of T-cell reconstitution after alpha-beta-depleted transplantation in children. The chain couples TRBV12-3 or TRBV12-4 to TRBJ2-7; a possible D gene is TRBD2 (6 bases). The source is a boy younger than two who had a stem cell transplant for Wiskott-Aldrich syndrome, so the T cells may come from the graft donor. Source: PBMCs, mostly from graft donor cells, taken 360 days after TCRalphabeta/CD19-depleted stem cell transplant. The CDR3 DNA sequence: TGTGCCAGCAGATTCGAGATCGGGAGCTCCTACGAGCAGTACTTC. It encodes CASRFEIGSSYEQYF.